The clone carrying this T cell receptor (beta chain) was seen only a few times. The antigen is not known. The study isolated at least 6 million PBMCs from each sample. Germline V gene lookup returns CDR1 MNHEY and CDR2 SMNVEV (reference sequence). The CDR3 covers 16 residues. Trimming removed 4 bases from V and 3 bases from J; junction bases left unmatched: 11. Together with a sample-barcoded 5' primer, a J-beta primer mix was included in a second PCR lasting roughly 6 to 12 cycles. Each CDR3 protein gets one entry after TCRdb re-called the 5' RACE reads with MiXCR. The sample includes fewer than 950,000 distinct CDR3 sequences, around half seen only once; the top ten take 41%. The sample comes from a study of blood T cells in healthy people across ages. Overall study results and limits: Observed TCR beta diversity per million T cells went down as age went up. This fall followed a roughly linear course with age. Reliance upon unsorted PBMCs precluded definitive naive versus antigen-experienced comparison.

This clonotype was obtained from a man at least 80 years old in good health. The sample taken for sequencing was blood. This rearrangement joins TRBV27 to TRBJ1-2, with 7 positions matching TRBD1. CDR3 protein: CASSSVRQGGDYGYTF. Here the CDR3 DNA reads TGTGCCAGCAGTTCCGTCAGACAGGGCGGGGACTATGGCTACACCTTC.